This TCR beta chain was found in a study of cytomegalovirus exposure and HLA in healthy donors. Study-level information: Most donors, 70% to 85% of roughly 400 genotyped, fell in the Caucasian-associated ancestry cluster.

Primers for the PCR totalled 60 Vbeta and 13 Jbeta. Clones were sequenced by immunoSEQ multiplex PCR, and TCRdb holds only the in-frame ones, with some missing. The sample yields some 160,000 clones, over 75% seen once. General study findings and limits: It was taken for granted in presence/absence analyses that sequencing depth across donors was roughly uniform. Immune exposure information available was restricted to CMV serostatus. In vitro data verified a few CMV-associated chains as specific for CMV antigens.

Turning to this clone: Its antigen is unidentified.

Germline values: CDR1 ENHRY, CDR2 SYGVKD. V was cut by 2 bases and J by 4 bases, with 17 bases left in between. The CDR3 sequence is 16 residues long. The TCR comes from a woman aged 25 to 39 in good health and CMV-seronegative. Sequencing was done on a sample of PBMCs. This sequence joins TRBV10-3 and TRBJ1-2; TRBD1 might be the D (5 bases). CDR3 in DNA: TGTGCCATCAGTGAGCCCTCACAGGTGGAAATCTATGGCTACACCTTC. This sequence encodes CAISEPSQVEIYGYTF.